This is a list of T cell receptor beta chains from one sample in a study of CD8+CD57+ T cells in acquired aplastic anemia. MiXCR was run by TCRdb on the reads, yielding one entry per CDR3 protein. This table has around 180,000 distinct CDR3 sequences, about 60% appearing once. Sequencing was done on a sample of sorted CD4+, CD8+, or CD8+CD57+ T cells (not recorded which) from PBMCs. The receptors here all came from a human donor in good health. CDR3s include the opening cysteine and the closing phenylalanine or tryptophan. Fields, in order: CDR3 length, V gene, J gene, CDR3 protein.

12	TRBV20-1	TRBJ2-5	CSARASEETQYF
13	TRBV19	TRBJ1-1	CASSGEANTEASF
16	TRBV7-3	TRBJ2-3	CASSWGLAGVVDTQYF
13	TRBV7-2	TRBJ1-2	CASSLAGSAGYTF
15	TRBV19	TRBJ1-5	CASSRGQYFNQPQHF
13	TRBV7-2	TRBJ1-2	CASSRRGAYGYTF
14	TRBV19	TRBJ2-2	CASSMGPSAGELFF
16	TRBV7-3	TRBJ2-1	CASSLILPTSYNEQFF
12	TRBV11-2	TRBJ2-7	CASSWGTDEQYF
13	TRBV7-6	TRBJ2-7	CASSLGTTYEQYF
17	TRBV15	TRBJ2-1	CATSSVGAGGGYNEQFF
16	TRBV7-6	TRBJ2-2	CASSLRGQGYGGELFF
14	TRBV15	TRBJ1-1	CATSRVVMNTEAFF
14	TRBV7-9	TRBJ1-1	CASSLEVHNTEAFF
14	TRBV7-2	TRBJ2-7	CASSSTTSIYEQYF
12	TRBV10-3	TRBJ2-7	CAISERAYEQYF
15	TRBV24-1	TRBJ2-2	CATSDFGGAAGELFF
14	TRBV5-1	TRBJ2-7	CASSADAHSYEQYF
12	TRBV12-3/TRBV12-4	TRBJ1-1	CASSLATGGAFF
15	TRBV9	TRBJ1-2	CASSVVEGTTYGYTF
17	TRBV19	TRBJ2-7	CATRGLAGGYRGEEQYF
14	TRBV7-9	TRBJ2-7	CASSRSDGIGEQYF
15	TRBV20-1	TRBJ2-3	CSASIAGGRGDTQYF
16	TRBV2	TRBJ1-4	CASSPGQGAFNEKLFF
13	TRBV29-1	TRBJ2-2	CSVVGAVAGELFF
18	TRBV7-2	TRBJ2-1	CASSLTGLAEVSYNEQFF
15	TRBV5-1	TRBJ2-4	CASGVGGAAKNIQYF
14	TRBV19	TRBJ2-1	CATDGVAGKDEQFF
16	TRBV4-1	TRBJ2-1	CASSQVPQFLENEQFF
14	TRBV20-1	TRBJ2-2	CSPSGTTNTGELFF